These 25 T cell receptor beta chains share one sample of origin, sequenced in a study of T-cell reconstitution after alpha-beta-depleted transplantation in children. A library of TCRbeta sequences, prepared with unique molecular identifiers, was generated. One entry per CDR3 protein results from TCRdb running MiXCR on the PCR reads. The top ten clones hold around 7.6% of a sample with about 300,000 distinct CDR3 sequences, about 9.5% of them seen once. The sample was PBMCs, taken before TCRalphabeta/CD19-depleted stem cell transplant. The receptor set was obtained from a boy in the first two years of life with acute myeloid leukemia, due to receive a stem cell transplant.

The table lists this clonotype with many counts. The chain recombines TRBV5-5 with TRBJ1-6; D unclear. The CDR3 sequence is 13 residues long. Germline V lookup: CDR1 SGHKS, CDR2 YYEKEE (reference sequence). The V gene lost 4 bases and the J gene lost 8 bases, with 10 bases spanning the gap. The CDR3 loop is CASSRPPDSPLHF. Written as DNA, the CDR3 is TGTGCCAGCAGCCGACCCCCGGATTCACCCCTCCACTTT.

This clonotype was detected many times. This chain joins TRBV5-1 and TRBJ2-5; D is possibly TRBD1 (6 bases). The length of the CDR3 is 15 residues. Germline-derived CDR1 and CDR2 are SGHRS and YFSETQ. Trimming pared 4 bases from V and 3 bases from J, leaving 16 bases between. CDR3 sequence (DNA): TGCGCCAGCAGCCCCCGGGCAGGGGAAGAAGAGACCCAGTACTTC. Protein product: CASSPRAGEEETQYF.

The table lists this clonotype with many counts. This rearrangement joins TRBV15 to TRBJ1-3; a weak D match, TRBD1 (5 bases). Trimming shortened V by 4 bases and J by 7 bases, and 8 bases separated the two germline ends. Per germline, CDR1 LNHNV and CDR2 YYDKDF (reference sequence). This CDR3 is 12 amino acids long. This CDR3 reads CATSKRGNTIYF. In DNA, the CDR3 is TGTGCCACCAGCAAAAGGGGTAACACCATATATTTT.

This clonotype was seen ten or more times. This chain links TRBV28 with TRBJ2-3; 10 positions agree with TRBD2. This CDR3 contains 17 residues. In germline, CDR1 is MDHEN, CDR2 SYDVKM. Trimming removed 1 base from V and 4 bases from J; junction bases left unmatched: 8. The CDR3 bases are TGTGCCAGCAGTTTATTAGCAGCGGGAGGGCATCCAGATACGCAGTATTTT. Translated, it gives CASSLLAAGGHPDTQYF.

Turning to this clonotype: One junction end disagrees with the germline gene, perhaps due to a read error. The rearrangement uses TRBV7-9 and TRBJ2-7; D gene uncertain. This CDR3 is 14 amino acids long. Germline CDR1 and CDR2: SEHNR and FQNEAQ (reference sequence). The CDR3 loop reads CASSARTGTYEHYF. The CDR3 region has the DNA TGCGCCAGCAGCGCACGGACCGGCACCTACGAGCACTACTTC.

V and J are TRBV28 and TRBJ2-3; TRBD2 is a possible D gene (6 bases). The CDR3 has 16 residues. Germline assignment: CDR1 MDHEN and CDR2 SYDVKM. V lost 2 bases, J lost 2 bases, and 14 bases lay in between. In DNA form, the CDR3 reads TGTGCCAGCAGTTTACGACTAGGTTTCCCCACAGATACGCAGTATTTT. Amino acid sequence: CASSLRLGFPTDTQYF.

This clonotype was found many times. The J gene is TRBJ2-5, the V gene TRBV29-1; maybe TRBD1 (5 bases). The CDR3 sequence is 13 residues long. Trimming removed 4 bases from V and 1 base from J, with 10 bases in between. Germline V gene lookup returns CDR1 SQVTM and CDR2 ANQGSEA. Written as DNA, the CDR3 is TGCAGCGTTGGGTGGGGCATCCAAGAGACCCAGTACTTC. It yields the protein CSVGWGIQETQYF.

There are many counts of this clonotype. The chain links TRBV7-2 to TRBJ2-7, with 11 bases lining up with TRBD1. Unmatched junction bases numbered 7, after V lost 5 bases and J lost 4 bases. CDR1 is SGHTA and CDR2 is FQGNSA in the germline V gene. The CDR3 has 15 residues. This chain's CDR3 is CASSPRTGGVYEQYF. CDR3 DNA: TGTGCCAGCAGCCCACGGACAGGGGGCGTGTACGAGCAGTACTTC. The variable domain in full, with the rest retrieved from reference TRBV7-2 and TRBJ2-7, is GAGVSQSPSNKVTEKGKDVELRCDPISGHTALYWYRQSLGQGLEFLIYFQGNSAPDKSGLPSDRFSAERTGGSVSTLTIQRTQQEDSAVYLCASSPRTGGVYEQYFGPGTRLTVT.

The table lists this clonotype with many counts. The V call is TRBV9, the J call TRBJ1-1; 10 bases are a match to TRBD1. This CDR3 contains 14 residues. V lost 3 bases to trimming and J lost 4 bases; unmatched junction nucleotides: 3. Germline CDR1 is SGDLS and CDR2 is YYNGEE. CDR3 protein: CASSGQGARTEAFF. In DNA form, the CDR3 reads TGTGCCAGCAGCGGACAGGGGGCGCGCACTGAAGCTTTCTTT.

This clonotype was found a few times. The chain links TRBV20-1 to TRBJ2-3; D perhaps matches TRBD2 (7 bases). In germline, CDR1 is DFQATT, CDR2 SNEGSKA (reference sequence). V was cut by 3 bases and J by 0 bases, with 19 bases left in between. The CDR3 has 17 amino acids. This CDR3 is CSASWGLGGESTDTQYF. For the CDR3, the DNA is TGCAGTGCTAGCTGGGGGTTAGGGGGGGAAAGCACAGATACGCAGTATTTT.

In its sample, this clonotype was seen many times. This chain links TRBV7-2 with TRBJ2-3; TRBD2 matches 10 bases. This CDR3 region has 16 residues. In germline, CDR1 is SGHTA, CDR2 FQGNSA. V was clipped by 4 bases and J by 0 bases; unmatched bases: 4. CDR3 sequence (DNA): TGTGCCAGCAGCTCGGTAGCGGGAGGTAGCACAGATACGCAGTATTTT. Protein: CASSSVAGGSTDTQYF.

This clonotype was detected only a few times. This chain links TRBV4-1 with TRBJ2-4; 7 bases fit TRBD1. CDR3 length: 14 residues. The trim removed 1 base at V and 4 bases at J, leaving 1 base unmatched. Germline V gene sequence: CDR1 MGHRA, CDR2 YSYEKL. CDR3 DNA sequence: TGCGCCAGCAGCCAAGCGGGACAGAAAAACATTCAGTACTTC. Protein product: CASSQAGQKNIQYF.

The table lists this clonotype with a few counts. The chain uses TRBV4-3 and TRBJ2-7; D may be TRBD1 (5 bases). Trimming removed 1 base at V and 3 bases at J, with 13 bases between. Per germline, CDR1 LGHNA and CDR2 YSLEER. The CDR3 extends over 15 amino acids. The CDR3 protein is CASSQVVGDSYEQYF. The CDR3 region has the DNA TGCGCCAGCAGCCAAGTAGTAGGCGACAGCTACGAGCAGTACTTC.

This clonotype was recorded many times. The chain joins TRBV7-6 to TRBJ1-1; D perhaps matches TRBD1 (5 bases). Trimming left V 6 bases short and J 4 bases short, with 12 bases between. This CDR3 is 13 amino acids long. The germline V gene encodes CDR1 SGHVS and CDR2 FNYEAQ. The CDR3 sequence: CASSPGIITEAFF. Here the CDR3 DNA reads TGTGCCAGCAGTCCAGGGATTATCACTGAAGCTTTCTTT.

This clonotype was observed many times. This chain links TRBV7-9 with TRBJ2-1, with D possibly TRBD1 on 6 matching bases. Germline V gene lookup returns CDR1 SEHNR and CDR2 FQNEAQ (reference sequence). This CDR3 is 14 amino acids long. The ends were cut back, 4 bases at V and 8 bases at J, with 15 bases in the middle. The CDR3 bases are TGTGCCAGCAGCTCCCCCGGGACATTCCATGAGCAGTTCTTC. Translating gives CASSSPGTFHEQFF.

The chain is built from TRBV28 and TRBJ2-5, with D unresolved. Per germline, CDR1 MDHEN and CDR2 SYDVKM. Trimming took off 5 bases at V and 5 bases at J, with 12 bases between the two ends. The CDR3 is 13 amino acids. The CDR3 here is CASSPGFRETQYF. The CDR3 region has the DNA TGTGCCAGCAGTCCCGGGTTTCGGGAGACCCAGTACTTC. The full variable domain, its missing parts supplied by reference TRBV28 and TRBJ2-5, is DVKVTQSSRYLVKRTGEKVFLECVQDMDHENMFWYRQDPGLGLRLIYFSYDVKMKEKGDIPEGYSVSREKKERFSLILESASTNQTSMYLCASSPGFRETQYFGPGTRLLVL.

This clonotype was detected ten times or more. V is TRBV9 and J is TRBJ2-5; D might be TRBD1 (6 bases). This CDR3 spans 15 amino acids. Per germline, CDR1 SGDLS and CDR2 YYNGEE. Trimming took off 6 bases at V and 2 bases at J, with 17 bases between the two ends. The CDR3, as DNA: TGTGCCAGCACCCAGACTGGGACACGACAAGAGACCCAGTACTTC. The encoded protein is CASTQTGTRQETQYF.

This clonotype showed up many times. This chain links TRBV6-5 with TRBJ2-7; TRBD1 aligns across 7 bases. The CDR3 spans 16 residues. The trim removed 0 bases at V and 4 bases at J, leaving 9 bases unmatched. The germline V gene encodes CDR1 MNHEY and CDR2 SVGAGI. CDR3 nucleotide sequence: TGTGCCAGCAGTTACTCAGGGACAGCCAAAATTTACGAGCAGTACTTC. Residues: CASSYSGTAKIYEQYF.

Ten or more counts support this clonotype. The chain has TRBV20-1 and TRBJ1-2, with a weak D call TRBD1 (6 bases). CDR1 and CDR2 from the germline V gene are DFQATT and SNEGSKA (reference sequence). The CDR3 is made up of 13 amino acids. Deletions cut 6 bases from V and 2 bases from J, with 13 bases between. CDR3 DNA: TGCAGTGCCAGGCCAGGGGCGAACTATGGCTACACCTTC. Translated, it gives CSARPGANYGYTF.

In this sample, this clonotype turned up a few times. It may be a read error: a sequence one base away is much more abundant. The chain links TRBV3-1 to TRBJ1-2; TRBD1 agrees at 10 bases. This CDR3 is 14 amino acids long. V gave up 4 bases and J gave up 2 bases; unmatched junction bases: 1. Per the germline V gene, CDR1 is LGHDT and CDR2 is YNNKEL (reference sequence). This CDR3 is CASSRGQGNYGYTF. The CDR3 DNA reads as TGTGCCAGCAGCCGGGGACAGGGGAACTATGGCTACACCTTC. The variable domain in full, completed from reference TRBV3-1 and TRBJ1-2, reads DTAVSQTPKYLVTQMGNDKSIKCEQNLGHDTMYWYKQDSKKFLKIMFSYNNKELIINETVPNRFSPKSPDKAHLNLHINSLELGDSAVYFCASSRGQGNYGYTFGSGTRLTVV.

The table lists this clonotype with a few counts. V gene TRBV29-1 combines with J gene TRBJ1-2; possible D gene TRBD1, 5 bases. This CDR3 region has 13 residues. Trimming cost V 3 bases and J 2 bases, with 10 bases left between them. The germline V gene has CDR1 SQVTM and CDR2 ANQGSEA. The CDR3 sequence: CSVEKQANYGYTF. CDR3 nucleotide sequence: TGCAGCGTTGAGAAACAGGCGAACTATGGCTACACCTTC. The variable domain in full, with the rest retrieved from reference TRBV29-1 and TRBJ1-2, is SAVISQKPSRDICQRGTSLTIQCQVDSQVTMMFWYRQQPGQSLTLIATANQGSEATYESGFVIDKFPISRPNLTFSTLTVSNMSPEDSSIYLCSVEKQANYGYTFGSGTRLTVV.

This clonotype was observed many times. The CDR3: CATSRERWEQETQYF. CDR3 in DNA: TGTGCCACCAGCAGAGAACGTTGGGAGCAAGAGACCCAGTACTTC. This sequence joins TRBV15 and TRBJ2-5, with a tentative D call TRBD2 (5 bases). The V end lost 0 bases, the J end lost 2 bases, and 10 bases lay between the germline ends. The germline V gene encodes CDR1 LNHNV and CDR2 YYDKDF (reference sequence). The CDR3 sequence is 15 residues long.

This chain links TRBV24-1 with TRBJ2-2; tentatively, D is TRBD2 (5 bases). The V end was cut by 6 bases, the J end by 1 base, with 11 bases between. The germline V gene has CDR1 KGHDR and CDR2 SFDVKD. This CDR3 is built from 15 residues. This CDR3 reads CATSPWAGNTGELFF. CDR3 sequence (DNA): TGTGCCACCAGTCCCTGGGCGGGGAACACCGGGGAGCTGTTTTTT.

This clonotype has ten or more counts. The chain links TRBV7-8 to TRBJ1-5; 7 positions match TRBD1. The CDR3 contains 14 residues. The V and J ends lost 4 bases and 5 bases, in that order; junction bases with no gene match: 5. Looked up from germline, CDR1 is SGHVS and CDR2 is FQNEAQ. The DNA of the CDR3 is TGTGCCAGCAGCTCTAGGGGGCTGGATCAGCCCCAGCATTTT. Its protein is CASSSRGLDQPQHF.

This clonotype was detected ten times or more. This chain joins TRBV12-3 or TRBV12-4 and TRBJ1-5; TRBD1 matches 7 bases. Trimming took 6 bases from V and 6 from J; bases not matched to a gene: 11. This CDR3 contains 15 residues. CDR3 loop: CASSRRGQAGQPQHF. CDR3 DNA sequence: TGTGCCAGCAGCCGTCGCGGACAGGCTGGTCAGCCCCAGCATTTT.